These 22 T cell receptor beta chains originate from one sample sequenced in a study of cytomegalovirus exposure and HLA in healthy donors. In the PCR, 60 Vbeta and 13 Jbeta primers were used. TCRdb's copy holds only in-frame clones and misses some; the assay was immunoSEQ multiplex PCR. The sample contains some 130,000 clones, over 70% of which appear only once. Sequencing was carried out using PBMCs. These receptor sequences come from a man aged 40-49 years in good health and CMV-seronegative.

The V gene is TRBV5-1, the J gene TRBJ2-7, with TRBD2 identical over 13 bases. Trimming took 1 base from V and 3 from J; bases not matched to a gene: 4. The CDR3 runs to 16 residues. The germline gives CDR1 SGHRS, CDR2 YFSETQ. As DNA, the CDR3 is TGCGCCAGCAGCTTGAGAGGGACTAGCGGGGACTACGAGCAGTACTTC. The encoded protein is CASSLRGTSGDYEQYF.

This clone was counted between two and nine times. CDR3 sequence: CASSPGSYGYTF. DNA for the CDR3: TGTGCCAGCAGCCCGGGGAGCTATGGCTACACCTTC. The rearrangement links TRBV7-8 to TRBJ1-2; the D is unclear. CDR1 is SGHVS and CDR2 is FQNEAQ in the germline V gene. Trimming removed 5 bases from V and 4 bases from J, with 8 bases in between. The CDR3 loop spans 12 amino acids.

This clone has only a few counts. The chain employs TRBV13 and TRBJ2-7; D uncertain. The CDR3 has 13 residues. Trimming left V 5 bases short and J 0 bases short, with 8 bases between. Germline V CDR1 and CDR2: PRHDT, FYEKMQ (reference sequence). For the CDR3, the DNA is TGTGCCAGCAGCCATCAATCCTCCTACGAGCAGTACTTC. It is translated as CASSHQSSYEQYF.

The V call is TRBV4-1, the J call TRBJ1-3; D is unresolved. The germline gives CDR1 MGHRA, CDR2 YSYEKL. This CDR3 spans 14 amino acids. The germline V and J ends were trimmed by 1 base and 0 bases, with 4 bases remaining between them. The CDR3 sequence: CASSQGHSGNTIYF. In DNA form, the CDR3 reads TGCGCCAGCAGCCAAGGGCACTCTGGAAACACCATATATTTT.

This clone showed up just a few times. The limits of the CDR3 on the DNA are not certain, so only TCRdb's listed CDR3 is given. The V gene is TRBV5-1, the J gene TRBJ1-1; the D call of TRBD1 is as the table states it, not checked on the DNA. CDR1 SGHRS and CDR2 YFSETQ come from the germline V gene. Inclusive of both ends, the CDR3 amounts to 12 amino acids. The CDR3 is CASSLVGQGSFF.

The chain combines TRBV19 with TRBJ1-5; maybe TRBD1 (6 bases). The CDR3 is made up of 13 amino acids. Between the trimmed V and J ends, which lost 6 bases and 4 bases, there was a span of 10 bases. In germline, CDR1 is LNHDA, CDR2 SQIVND (reference sequence). CDR3 bases: TGTGCCAGTAGGGCCACAGGGAATCAGCCCCAGCATTTT. It specifies CASRATGNQPQHF.

This chain links TRBV7-3 with TRBJ2-3, with D perhaps TRBD2 (7 bases). Trimming took off 4 bases at V and 0 bases at J, with 17 bases between the two ends. CDR1 and CDR2 (germline): SGHTA, FQGTGA. The length of the CDR3 is 17 residues. In DNA form, the CDR3 reads TGTGCCAGCAGCTCTGACGGGGGGCTTTCTAGCACAGATACGCAGTATTTT. Amino acid sequence: CASSSDGGLSSTDTQYF.

This rearrangement joins TRBV5-1 to TRBJ2-7; tentatively, D is TRBD1 (6 bases). CDR1 and CDR2 from the germline V gene are SGHRS and YFSETQ. The CDR3 totals 13 residues. The V end was cut by 5 bases, the J end by 5 bases, with 14 bases between. CDR3 sequence: CASRAGALNEQYF. DNA for the CDR3: TGCGCCAGCAGGGCAGGGGCGCTGAACGAGCAGTACTTC.

The count of this clone is one. The V call is TRBV10-2, the J call TRBJ2-5, with TRBD2 as a possible D gene (6 bases). CDR1 is WSHSY, CDR2 SAAADI, per germline. Trimming left V 6 bases short and J 5 bases short, with 13 bases between. The CDR3 sequence is 13 residues long. The CDR3, as DNA: TGCGCCAGCAGGCGGGGTGCCGGGGAGACCCAGTACTTC. Translating it yields CASRRGAGETQYF.

This clone appeared once. The chain employs TRBV5-6 and TRBJ1-3; a possible D gene is TRBD1 (5 bases). This CDR3 region has 17 residues. The V and J ends lost 3 bases and 2 bases respectively, with 18 bases between them. From germline, CDR1 is SGHDT and CDR2 YYEEEE. The CDR3 sequence: CASSSPPGVYPGNTIYF. CDR3 sequence (DNA): TGTGCCAGCAGCTCTCCCCCGGGGGTTTATCCTGGAAACACCATATATTTT.

J is TRBJ2-7 and V is TRBV5-6, with 7 bases matching TRBD1. This CDR3 is 15 amino acids long. V lost 4 bases and J lost 4; bases outside the gene matches: 11. The germline CDR1 and CDR2 sequences are SGHDT and YYEEEE. CDR3 bases: TGTGCCAGCAGCGAGCGGACAGGAGCGAAGTACGAGCAGTACTTC. Protein product: CASSERTGAKYEQYF. Variable domain in full (rest from reference TRBV5-6 and TRBJ2-7): DAGVTQSPTHLIKTRGQQVTLRCSPKSGHDTVSWYQQALGQGPQFIFQYYEEEERQRGNFPDRFSGHQFPNYSSELNVNALLLGDSALYLCASSERTGAKYEQYFGPGTRLTVT.

This clone has a handful of counts. The chain has TRBV28 and TRBJ1-5; 9 nucleotides line up with TRBD1. The CDR3 length is 14 residues. Losses at the gene ends were 4 bases for V and 7 bases for J; bases not matched to a gene: 5. CDR1 and CDR2 from the germline V gene are MDHEN and SYDVKM. CDR3 sequence reads: CASSSRTGVQPQHF. The CDR3 DNA reads TGTGCCAGCAGTTCCAGGACAGGGGTACAGCCCCAGCATTTT.

This sequence joins TRBV5-4 and TRBJ1-1; D uncertain. With 0 bases removed from V and 4 bases from J, the gap between germline ends came to 13 bases. The CDR3 extends over 15 amino acids. Germline V gene lookup returns CDR1 SGHNT and CDR2 YYREEE (reference sequence). This CDR3 reads CASSLAAWQATEAFF. In DNA, the CDR3 is TGTGCCAGCAGCTTGGCCGCTTGGCAGGCCACTGAAGCTTTCTTT.

This clone was observed a handful of times. The rearrangement joins TRBV4-3 to TRBJ2-2; 10 bases align to TRBD2. The CDR3 runs to 18 residues. V lost 4 bases, J lost 3 bases, and 11 bases stayed unmatched. CDR1 and CDR2 (germline): LGHNA, YSLEER. The CDR3 spells CASSPESLAGADTGELFF. The CDR3 region has the DNA TGCGCCAGCAGCCCCGAGTCGCTAGCGGGAGCGGACACCGGGGAGCTGTTTTTT.

This clone has more than one count but fewer than ten. The chain combines TRBV7-8 with TRBJ2-5; 8 bases line up with TRBD1. Germline V gene data show CDR1 as SGHVS and CDR2 as FQNEAQ. Trimming removed 4 bases from V and 5 bases from J; junction bases left unmatched: 12. The CDR3 consists of 16 residues. The CDR3 DNA is TGTGCCAGCAGCTACCCGGACAGGGATCGGGGGGAGACCCAGTACTTC. This codes for CASSYPDRDRGETQYF.

CDR3 region: CASSPLGLAGELFF. The CDR3 DNA follows: TGTGCCAGCAGTCCCTTGGGGCTAGCCGGGGAGCTGTTTTTT. The chain is built from TRBV2 and TRBJ2-2; possible D gene TRBD1, 5 bases. The CDR3 is 14 residues long. Trimming stripped 5 bases from V and 6 bases from J, with 13 bases between. The germline V gene encodes CDR1 SNHLY and CDR2 FYNNEI.

The chain links TRBV7-8 to TRBJ1-5, with D maybe TRBD1 (6 bases). CDR3 length: 16 amino acids. Trimming took off 1 base at V and 2 bases at J, with 12 bases between the two ends. The germline CDR1 and CDR2 sequences are SGHVS and FQNEAQ. The CDR3 DNA sequence: TGTGCCAGCAGCTTAGGGGGGCAAGTGGGCAATCAGCCCCAGCATTTT. Translating gives CASSLGGQVGNQPQHF. The full variable domain, with the rest looked up from reference TRBV7-8 and TRBJ1-5, is GAGVSQSPRYKVAKRGQDVALRCDPISGHVSLFWYQQALGQGPEFLTYFQNEAQLDKSGLPSDRFFAERPEGSVSTLKIQRTQQEDSAVYLCASSLGGQVGNQPQHFGDGTRLSIL.

The rearrangement links TRBV4-3 to TRBJ1-2, with TRBD1 as a possible D gene (6 bases). V lost 4 bases and J lost 5, with 17 bases in between. This CDR3 comprises 15 residues. The germline V gene encodes CDR1 LGHNA and CDR2 YSLEER. The CDR3 DNA reads as TGCGCCAGCAGCCTAAGAGTGGGGGCTGGATATGGCTACACCTTC. It codes for CASSLRVGAGYGYTF.

The chain combines TRBV7-2 with TRBJ2-1, with 7 nucleotides matching TRBD1. V gave up 5 bases and J gave up 6 bases; unmatched junction bases: 10. Looked up from germline, CDR1 is SGHTA and CDR2 is FQGNSA. This CDR3 is built from 15 residues. The CDR3 loop reads CASSPRGYRGNEQFF. CDR3 sequence (DNA): TGTGCCAGCAGCCCCAGGGGGTATAGAGGCAATGAGCAGTTCTTC.

The chain employs TRBV14 and TRBJ2-1; 9 nucleotides match TRBD1. The CDR3 sequence is 16 residues long. CDR1 and CDR2 (germline): SGHDN, FVKESK. Germline trimming cut 5 bases from V and 6 bases from J; bases unmatched to any gene: 11. The CDR3 is CASSKITGQGPNEQFF. CDR3 bases: TGTGCCAGCAGCAAAATAACGGGACAGGGTCCCAATGAGCAGTTCTTC. The entire variable domain, with the rest obtained from reference TRBV14 and TRBJ2-1, is as follows: EAGVTQFPSHSVIEKGQTVTLRCDPISGHDNLYWYRRVMGKEIKFLLHFVKESKQDESGMPNNRFLAERTGGTYSTLKVQPAELEDSGVYFCASSKITGQGPNEQFFGPGTRLTVL.

This clone was observed a handful of times. The V gene is TRBV18, the J gene TRBJ2-1, with 7 nucleotides matching TRBD1. Germline CDR1 KGHSH, CDR2 LQKENI. This CDR3 spans 12 amino acids. Trimming at V came to 8 bases and at J to 7 bases, leaving 5 bases not matched to a gene. This CDR3 is CASQRDSNEQFF. CDR3 DNA sequence: TGTGCCAGCCAACGGGACAGTAATGAGCAGTTCTTC.

CDR3 sequence: CASSQAVRGSYEQYF. The CDR3 bases are TGCGCCAGCAGCCAAGCTGTCAGGGGCTCCTACGAGCAGTACTTC. The chain employs TRBV4-1 and TRBJ2-7; a possible D gene is TRBD1 (6 bases). Trimming cost V 1 base and J 0 bases, with 10 bases left between them. Germline loops: CDR1 MGHRA, CDR2 YSYEKL. CDR3 length: 15 amino acids.